This is a list of T cell receptor beta chains from one sample in a study of cytomegalovirus exposure and HLA in healthy donors. The table came from immunoSEQ multiplex PCR; TCRdb's copy has only in-frame clones and leaves some out. This table holds 200,000 to 250,000 clones, 65% to 75% found once. Sequenced input: PBMCs. These receptor sequences come from a woman aged 25 to 45 in good health and CMV-seronegative. CDR3s leave out the opening cysteine and the closing phenylalanine or tryptophan. The order of the fields is V gene, clone size, J gene, CDR3 protein. Expanded clones get a size class; other rows say once, few or many, or leave the size out.

TRBV11-2,few,TRBJ2-1,ASSLAVYNEQF
TRBV23-1,few,TRBJ2-2,ASSLNDRPTGELF
TRBV7-9,few,TRBJ2-7,ASSLNPAAPSYEQY
TRBV2,-,TRBJ1-4,ASRTLDEKLF
TRBV9,-,TRBJ2-2,ASSVDGTQGTGELF
TRBV6-6,-,TRBJ2-1,ASGSTGYNEQF
TRBV18,-,TRBJ1-1,ASTRQGENTEAF
TRBV5-6,few,TRBJ1-5,ASSLGGDQPQH
TRBV5-1,-,TRBJ2-5,ASSLRLAGQPGETQY
TRBV7-9,-,TRBJ1-1,SSSSTGQGATEAF
TRBV9,-,TRBJ2-5,ASSETSGGAGTQY
TRBV6-5,-,TRBJ2-1,ASSAREDTYNEQF
TRBV5-1,-,TRBJ2-3,AISSDGLARTSTDTQY
TRBV6-1,once,TRBJ2-5,ASSVPTGDKTQY
TRBV11-3,-,TRBJ1-1,ASSPRDRGEVGEAF
TRBV11-3,once,TRBJ1-1,ASSGGTSDTEAF
TRBV2,once,TRBJ2-1,ASIWRDHWDEQF
TRBV6-1,-,TRBJ1-6,ASSEVGQGNSPLH
TRBV7-9,-,TRBJ1-2,ASSLARGYYGYT